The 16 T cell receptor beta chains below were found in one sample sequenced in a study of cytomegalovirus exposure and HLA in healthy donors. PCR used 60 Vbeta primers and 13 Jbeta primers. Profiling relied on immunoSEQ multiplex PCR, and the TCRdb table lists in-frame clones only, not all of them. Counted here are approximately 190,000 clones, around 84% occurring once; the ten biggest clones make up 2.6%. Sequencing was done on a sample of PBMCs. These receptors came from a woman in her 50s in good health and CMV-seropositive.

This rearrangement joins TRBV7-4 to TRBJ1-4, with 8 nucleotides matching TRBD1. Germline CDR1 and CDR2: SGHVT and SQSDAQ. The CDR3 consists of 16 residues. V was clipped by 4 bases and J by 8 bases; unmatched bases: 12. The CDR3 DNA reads TGTGCCAGCAGCTCCCCCAGGACAGGGATAGAGGAAAAACTGTTTTTT. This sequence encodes CASSSPRTGIEEKLFF. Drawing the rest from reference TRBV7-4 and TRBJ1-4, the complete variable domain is GAGVSQSPRYKVAKRGRDVALRCDSISGHVTLYWYRQTLGQGSEVLTYSQSDAQRDKSGRPSGRFSAERPERSVSTLKIQRTEQGDSAVYLCASSSPRTGIEEKLFFGSGTQLSVL.

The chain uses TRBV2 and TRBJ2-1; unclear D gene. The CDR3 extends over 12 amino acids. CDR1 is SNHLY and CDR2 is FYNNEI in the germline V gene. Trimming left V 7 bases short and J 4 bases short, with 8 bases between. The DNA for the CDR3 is TGTGCCAGCACCAACAGTTACAATGAGCAGTTCTTC. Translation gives CASTNSYNEQFF.

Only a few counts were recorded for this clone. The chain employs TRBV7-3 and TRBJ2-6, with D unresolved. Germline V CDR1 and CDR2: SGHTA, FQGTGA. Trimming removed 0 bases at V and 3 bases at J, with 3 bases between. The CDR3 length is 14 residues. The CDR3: CASSLTNGANVLTF. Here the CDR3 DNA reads TGTGCCAGCAGCTTAACTAATGGGGCCAACGTCCTGACTTTC.

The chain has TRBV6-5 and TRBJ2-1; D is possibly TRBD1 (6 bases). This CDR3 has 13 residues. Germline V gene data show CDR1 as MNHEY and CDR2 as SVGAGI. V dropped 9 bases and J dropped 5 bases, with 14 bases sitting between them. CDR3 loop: CASTGTPNNEQFF. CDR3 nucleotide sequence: TGTGCCAGTACCGGGACACCAAACAATGAGCAGTTCTTC.

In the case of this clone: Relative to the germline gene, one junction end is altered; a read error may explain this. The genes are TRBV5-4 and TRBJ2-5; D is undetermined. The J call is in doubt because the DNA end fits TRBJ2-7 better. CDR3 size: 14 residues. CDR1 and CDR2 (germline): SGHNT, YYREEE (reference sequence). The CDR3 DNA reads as TGTGCCAGCAGCTTGGGGGTACTATCCTCCGAGCAGTACTTC. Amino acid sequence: CASSLGVLSSEQYF.

The CDR3 nucleotides read TGTGCCAGCAGCCAACTAGCGGGGGAATACACCGGGGAGCTGTTTTTT. It specifies CASSQLAGEYTGELFF. The chain uses TRBV7-2 and TRBJ2-2; 11 nucleotides align to TRBD2. The CDR3 extends over 16 amino acids. Trimming at V came to 5 bases and at J to 3 bases, leaving 5 bases not matched to a gene. Germline V gene lookup returns CDR1 SGHTA and CDR2 FQGNSA.

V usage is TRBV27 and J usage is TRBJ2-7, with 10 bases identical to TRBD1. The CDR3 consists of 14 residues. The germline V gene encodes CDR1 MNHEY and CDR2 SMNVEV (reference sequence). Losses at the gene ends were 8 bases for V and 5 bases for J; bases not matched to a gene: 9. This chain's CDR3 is CASSRQGARDEQYF. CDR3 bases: TGTGCCAGCTCGAGACAGGGGGCGAGAGACGAGCAGTACTTC.

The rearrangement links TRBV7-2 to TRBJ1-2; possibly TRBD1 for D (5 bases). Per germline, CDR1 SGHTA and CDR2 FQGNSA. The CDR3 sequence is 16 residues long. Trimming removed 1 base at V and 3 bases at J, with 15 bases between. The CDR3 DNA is TGTGCCAGCAGCTTAGGGGGCCGGGGGAAGGACTATGGCTACACCTTC. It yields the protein CASSLGGRGKDYGYTF.

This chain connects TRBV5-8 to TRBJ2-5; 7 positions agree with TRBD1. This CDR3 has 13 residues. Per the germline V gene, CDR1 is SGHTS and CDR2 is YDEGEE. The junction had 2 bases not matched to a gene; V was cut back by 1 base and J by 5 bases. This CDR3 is CASSLTGAETQYF. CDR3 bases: TGTGCCAGCAGCTTGACAGGGGCGGAGACCCAGTACTTC.

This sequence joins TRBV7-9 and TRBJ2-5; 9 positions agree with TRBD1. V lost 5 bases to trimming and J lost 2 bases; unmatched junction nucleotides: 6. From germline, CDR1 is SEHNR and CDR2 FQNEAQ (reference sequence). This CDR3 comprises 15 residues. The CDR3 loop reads CASSRDRGDQETQYF. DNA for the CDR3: TGTGCCAGCAGCCGAGACAGGGGGGATCAAGAGACCCAGTACTTC.

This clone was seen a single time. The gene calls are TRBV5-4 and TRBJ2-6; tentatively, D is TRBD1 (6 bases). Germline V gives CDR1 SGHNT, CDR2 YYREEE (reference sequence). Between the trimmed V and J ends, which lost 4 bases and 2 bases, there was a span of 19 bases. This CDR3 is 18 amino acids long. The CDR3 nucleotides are TGTGCCAGCAGCCAGGGGATAGTAGCCCAAACTGGGGCCAACGTCCTGACTTTC. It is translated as CASSQGIVAQTGANVLTF.

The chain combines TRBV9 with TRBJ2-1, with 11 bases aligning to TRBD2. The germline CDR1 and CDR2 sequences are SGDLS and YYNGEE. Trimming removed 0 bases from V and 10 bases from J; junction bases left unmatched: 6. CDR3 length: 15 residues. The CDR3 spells CASSVVSGGAGEQFF. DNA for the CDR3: TGTGCCAGCAGCGTAGTTAGCGGGGGGGCGGGAGAGCAGTTCTTC.

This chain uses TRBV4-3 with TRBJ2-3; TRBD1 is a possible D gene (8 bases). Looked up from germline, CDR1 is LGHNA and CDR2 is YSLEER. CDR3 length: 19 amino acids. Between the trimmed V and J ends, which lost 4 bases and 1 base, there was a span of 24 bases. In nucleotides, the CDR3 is TGCGCCAGCAGCCCAGGGAGGGACAGGTCCTGGGTCGGCACAGATACGCAGTATTTT. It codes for CASSPGRDRSWVGTDTQYF.

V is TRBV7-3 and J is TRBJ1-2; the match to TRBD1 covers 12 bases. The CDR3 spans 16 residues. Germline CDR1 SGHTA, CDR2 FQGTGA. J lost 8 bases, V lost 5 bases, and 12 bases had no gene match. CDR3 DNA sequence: TGTGCCAGCAGCCGAAACCCGGGACAGGGGGCAGAAGGCTACACCTTC. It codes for CASSRNPGQGAEGYTF.

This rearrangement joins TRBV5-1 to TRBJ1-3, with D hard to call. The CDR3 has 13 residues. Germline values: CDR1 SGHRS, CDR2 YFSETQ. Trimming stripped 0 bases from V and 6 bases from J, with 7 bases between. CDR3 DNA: TGCGCCAGCAGCTTGGGCGGGGAAAACACCATATATTTT. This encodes CASSLGGENTIYF.

CDR3 coding DNA: TGTGCCAGCAGCCCCGTGGGACAGGGGATCCCCTACGAGCAGTACTTC. This gives the protein CASSPVGQGIPYEQYF. The genes are TRBV7-6 and TRBJ2-7; TRBD1 matches 10 bases. With V trimmed by 5 bases and J by 2 bases, 9 bases remained unmatched. Germline V gene data show CDR1 as SGHVS and CDR2 as FNYEAQ. This CDR3 comprises 16 residues.